The 17 T cell receptor beta chains below were found in one sample sequenced in a study of tumor-infiltrating lymphocytes in primary liver carcinoma (dated by TCRdb to about 2017). Sequenced on an Illumina HiSeq 2500. TCRbeta-specific cDNA was reverse-transcribed from around 500 ng total RNA using a constant-region primer and ProtoScript II reverse transcriptase. TCRbeta libraries were built with three nested multiplex PCR rounds, a slightly modified ARM-PCR procedure. Each of the first two PCR rounds ran for 9 to 10 cycles using multiplex TRBV1-TRBV30 forward primers together with a Cbeta reverse primer. TCRdb applied fastp at Q25 and MiXCR to the public reads, then kept only in-frame beta chains. CDR3 protein sequences are deduplicated, and each keeps its most common genes and DNA. This sample holds about 320,000 distinct CDR3 sequences; approximately 65% were observed only once. Approximately 9% of the sample belongs to the ten largest clones.

Blood RNA was extracted from unsorted whole blood with TRIzol reagent; germline DNA came from the DNeasy Blood & Tissue kit. Sequenced: peripheral blood. The receptors come from a man in his forties with primary liver carcinoma and hepatitis B virus infection.

A note on this clonotype: The germline gene is not matched at one end of the junction; a read error may be the cause. The rearrangement joins TRBV5-1 to TRBJ2-7; 12 positions match TRBD2. Germline CDR1 and CDR2: SGHRS and YFSETQ. The CDR3 spans 16 residues. CDR3: CPSSSGLAGYPYEQYF. The CDR3 DNA reads TGCCCCAGCAGTAGCGGACTAGCGGGATACCCCTACGAGCAGTACTTC.

The chain has TRBV7-9 and TRBJ2-1; the match to TRBD1 covers 8 bases. CDR1 is SEHNR and CDR2 is FQNEAQ in the germline V gene (reference sequence). V was clipped by 8 bases and J by 8 bases; unmatched bases: 8. The CDR3 loop spans 13 amino acids. CDR3: CASYGTGIDEQFF. The CDR3 DNA sequence: TGTGCCAGCTACGGGACAGGCATCGATGAGCAGTTCTTC. Full variable domain (outside the CDR3, taken from reference TRBV7-9 and TRBJ2-1): DTGVSQNPRHKITKRGQNVTFRCDPISEHNRLYWYRQTLGQGPEFLTYFQNEAQLEKSRLLSDRFSAERPKGSFSTLEIQRTEQGDSAMYLCASYGTGIDEQFFGPGTRLTVL.

J is TRBJ2-3 and V is TRBV19, with 9 bases that match TRBD2. From germline, CDR1 is LNHDA and CDR2 SQIVND (reference sequence). V shed 7 bases, J shed 6 bases, and the junction held 14 bases outside the gene matches. The CDR3 runs 16 residues. The CDR3 region has the DNA TGTGCCAGTATCTCTGGGACTAGCAGTTCAAGGGATACGCAGTATTTT. Residues: CASISGTSSSRDTQYF.

The J gene is TRBJ1-5, the V gene TRBV6-2 or TRBV6-3; TRBD1 might be the D (5 bases). This CDR3 contains 13 residues. V was trimmed by 6 bases and J by 3 bases, leaving 9 bases between them. CDR1 and CDR2 from the germline V gene are MNHEY and SVGEGT. CDR3 coding DNA: TGTGCCAGCAGCCCCAGGGACAATCAGCCCCAGCATTTT. It translates to CASSPRDNQPQHF.

The V call is TRBV28, the J call TRBJ1-4; D unresolved. The germline gives CDR1 MDHEN, CDR2 SYDVKM. The CDR3 spans 13 residues. V shed 10 bases and J shed 8 bases, with 17 bases lying between them. The CDR3 is CANTTREEEKLFF. The DNA for the CDR3 is TGTGCCAACACTACAAGGGAGGAGGAAAAACTGTTTTTT.

This clonotype was seen a few times. The rearrangement joins TRBV28 to TRBJ1-2; D is perhaps TRBD1 (5 bases). V was cut by 2 bases and J by 8 bases, with 21 bases left in between. The CDR3 is made up of 16 amino acids. The germline CDR1 and CDR2 sequences are MDHEN and SYDVKM. The CDR3 DNA sequence: TGTGCCAGCAGTTTACCCGGACAAAACTGGATAGCAGGCTACACCTTC. It specifies CASSLPGQNWIAGYTF.

With regard to this clonotype: Just one base apart from a much larger clone, this may be a read error. The J gene is TRBJ2-1, the V gene TRBV29-1; no clear D. CDR3 length equals 13 residues. CDR1 is SQVTM and CDR2 is ANQGSEA in the germline V gene. This CDR3 is CSVLVSSGHERFF. The CDR3, as DNA: TGCAGCGTTCTGGTATCGTCCGGGCATGAGCGGTTCTTC.

With respect to this clonotype: One base away lies a much larger clone, so this may be a sequencing read error. This rearrangement joins TRBV29-1 to TRBJ2-7; D is perhaps TRBD2 (6 bases). CDR3 length: 11 amino acids. The V end was cut by 4 bases, the J end by 7 bases, with 11 bases between. Germline V lookup: CDR1 SQVTM, CDR2 ANQGSEA. In DNA, the CDR3 is TGCAGCGTTGGGCCGGGGGAGGAGCAGTACTTC. Translating gives CSVGPGEEQYF.

V usage is TRBV6-2 or TRBV6-3 and J usage is TRBJ1-5, with 9 bases aligning to TRBD1. Looked up from germline, CDR1 is MNHEY and CDR2 is SVGEGT. The CDR3 sequence is 15 residues long. Germline trimming cut 6 bases from V and 4 bases from J; bases unmatched to any gene: 7. CDR3 region: CASSHGQGINQPQHF. Here the CDR3 DNA reads TGTGCCAGCAGCCATGGACAGGGGATAAATCAGCCCCAGCATTTT.

This clonotype showed up just once. A read error may account for a junction end that differs from germline. The rearrangement links TRBV5-1 to TRBJ2-1; 10 bases line up with TRBD2. The length of the CDR3 is 15 residues. The germline CDR1 and CDR2 sequences are SGHRS and YFSETQ. DNA of the CDR3: TGTGCCAGCAGCCGGACTAGCGGTTCCTACAATGACCAGTTCTTC. It encodes CASSRTSGSYNDQFF.

The chain employs TRBV6-5 and TRBJ2-7, with no clear D. The CDR3 is made up of 12 amino acids. Germline values: CDR1 MNHEY, CDR2 SVGAGI. V lost 8 bases and J 7 bases, leaving 15 bases between the germline ends. CDR3 nucleotide sequence: TGTGCCAGCTGGACGGTGGTATGGGAGCAGTACTTC. As protein: CASWTVVWEQYF.

This clonotype was counted at least ten times. This chain joins TRBV4-3 and TRBJ1-6; no reliable D call. In germline, CDR1 is LGHNA, CDR2 YSLEER. Trimming left V 0 bases short and J 9 bases short, with 9 bases between. The CDR3 is 14 amino acids. CDR3 sequence reads: CASSQERKISPLHF. The CDR3 nucleotides are TGCGCCAGCAGCCAAGAAAGGAAGATTTCACCCCTCCACTTT.

Concerning this clonotype: With a much larger clone just one base away, this may be a read error. The CDR3 carries no conserved terminal phenylalanine or tryptophan, so it likely arises from a read error. The rearrangement uses TRBV29-1 and TRBJ2-7; D not resolved. There are 11 residues in the CDR3. CDR1 and CDR2 (germline): SQVTM, ANQGSEA. The V gene lost 4 bases and the J gene lost 6 bases, with 10 bases spanning the gap. CDR3 nucleotide sequence: TGCAGCGTTGCGGGCGCCCGCGAGCAGTACTTA. It translates to CSVAGAREQYL.

Note on this clonotype: A much larger clone lies one base from this, so it may be a read error. The genes are TRBV12-3 or TRBV12-4 and TRBJ2-1; a weak D match, TRBD2 (5 bases). This CDR3 is 13 amino acids long. The CDR3 DNA is TGTGCCAGCAAGGCGGGCTCCTACAATGACCAGTTCTTC. Protein: CASKAGSYNDQFF.

In the case of this clonotype: One end of the junction is discordant with germline, which a read error may explain. J is TRBJ1-2 and V is TRBV11-2; D is perhaps TRBD1 (6 bases). This CDR3 region has 16 residues. Germline CDR1 SGHAT, CDR2 FQNNGV. The CDR3 DNA reads as TGTGCCAGCAGCTCCACGGGGACAATGACTAACTATGGCTACACATTC. It specifies CASSSTGTMTNYGYTF.

This chain links TRBV12-3 or TRBV12-4 with TRBJ2-1; no firm D call. This CDR3 is 15 amino acids long. V was trimmed by 6 bases and J by 2 bases, leaving 14 bases between them. The DNA for the CDR3 is TGTGCCAGCAGCCCCTCGGCGGTAACCTACAATGAGCAGTTCTTC. Protein product: CASSPSAVTYNEQFF.

About this clonotype itself: A much more abundant neighbour one base away suggests this may be a read error. The V gene is TRBV6-5, the J gene TRBJ2-6; D ambiguous. From germline, CDR1 is MNHEY and CDR2 SVGAGI. The CDR3 contains 15 residues. CDR3 sequence reads: CASCYVPSGANVLTF. The CDR3 coding sequence is TGTGCCAGCTGTTACGTCCCCTCTGGGGCCAACGTCCTGACTTTC.